The clone carrying this T cell receptor beta chain was picked up a small number of times. The antigen is unknown. V was clipped by 4 bases and J by 2 bases, with 9 bases between them. This CDR3 contains 14 residues. The germline gives CDR1 MNHEY, CDR2 SMNVEV (reference sequence). This entry is derived from a study of T cell repertoires in cytomegalovirus infection. Overall study context: Through public TCR beta signatures, both CMV infection and matching HLA type were indicated.

Study-level results: HLA-C-restricted TCR beta clonotypes specific for CMV led the ex vivo response. CMV carriers having the relevant HLA were flagged by cumulative public TCR beta family frequency.

TCRdb reanalysed the reads using MiXCR and keeps one entry per CDR3 protein. The repertoire holds more than 150,000 distinct CDR3 sequences, with 15% to 20% as singletons. This sequence originates from a human donor in good health (CMV status not recorded). Some clones in this sample may be carry-over from other donors' samples. Sequenced sample: PBMCs. The chain is built from TRBV27 and TRBJ1-5; a possible D gene is TRBD1 (5 bases). DNA for the CDR3: TGTGCCAGCAGTTCAGCAGGGCGCAATCAGCCCCAGCATTTT. It is translated as CASSSAGRNQPQHF.